The clone carrying this T cell receptor beta chain was detected a few times. The entry originates in a study of blood T cell repertoires in COVID-19. The overall study: From the United States, Italy and Spain came samples of acute and convalescent COVID-19.

Enrollment of patients from Seattle took place during active infection, with longitudinal follow-up. CDR3 length: 18 amino acids. Germline assignment: CDR1 SGHRS and CDR2 YFSETQ. V shed 4 bases, J shed 5 bases, and the junction held 16 bases outside the gene matches. In the study's own analysis: How many nucleated cells were present was estimated from reference gene primer amplification. Profiled with immunoSEQ multiplex PCR; TCRdb holds only in-frame clones, not every one. That table supplies the V and J calls and clone size; D and trimming were determined from the DNA. The table has 150,000 to 180,000 clones, approximately 85% seen once.

The chain joins TRBV5-1 to TRBJ2-4; 9 bases match TRBD1. The clonotype comes from a man aged 55-75 years with COVID-19, enrolled during active disease. Source material: peripheral blood. This chain's CDR3 is CASSPTGFPGQGQNIQYF. As DNA, the CDR3 is TGCGCCAGCAGCCCAACGGGATTCCCGGGACAGGGCCAAAACATTCAGTACTTC. The full variable domain, in which reference TRBV5-1 and TRBJ2-4 provide the parts outside the CDR3, is KAGVTQTPRYLIKTRGQQVTLSCSPISGHRSVSWYQQTPGQGLQFLFEYFSETQRNKGNFPGRFSGRQFSNSRSEMNVSTLELGDSALYLCASSPTGFPGQGQNIQYFGAGTRLSVL.